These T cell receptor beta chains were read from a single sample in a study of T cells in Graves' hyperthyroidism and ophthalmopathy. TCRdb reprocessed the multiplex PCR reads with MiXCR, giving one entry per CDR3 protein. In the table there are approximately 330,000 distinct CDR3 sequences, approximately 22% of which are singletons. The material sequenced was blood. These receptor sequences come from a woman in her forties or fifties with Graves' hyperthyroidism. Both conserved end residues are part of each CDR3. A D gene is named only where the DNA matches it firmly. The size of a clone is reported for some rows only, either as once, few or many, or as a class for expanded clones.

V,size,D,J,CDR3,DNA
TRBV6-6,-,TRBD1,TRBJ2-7,CATGQGMAQYF,TGTGCCACCGGACAGGGAATGGCGCAGTACTTC
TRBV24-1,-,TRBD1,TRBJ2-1,CATKGTGGQGGNEQFF,TGTGCCACCAAAGGGACAGGGGGCCAGGGGGGCAATGAGCAGTTCTTC
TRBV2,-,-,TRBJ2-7,CASRPASLAARSYEQYF,TGTGCCAGCAGACCAGCCTCCCTGGCGGCCCGCTCCTACGAGCAGTACTTC
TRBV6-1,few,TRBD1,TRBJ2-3,CASRSLTGSDTQYF,TGTGCCAGCAGGAGTCTGACAGGGTCAGATACGCAGTATTTT
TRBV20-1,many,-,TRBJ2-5,CSARDARVGETQYF,TGCAGTGCTAGAGATGCCCGGGTCGGGGAGACCCAGTACTTC
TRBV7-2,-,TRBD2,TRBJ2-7,CASSLTSGSGRTGEQYF,TGTGCCAGCAGCTTAACGTCGGGTAGCGGGAGGACGGGGGAGCAGTACTTC
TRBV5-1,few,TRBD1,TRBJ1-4,CASSLAPTGTGGGEKLFF,TGCGCCAGCAGCTTGGCACCGACCGGGACAGGTGGAGGTGAAAAACTGTTTTTT
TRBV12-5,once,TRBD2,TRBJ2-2,CASGLIIGTSGKLSGTGELFF,TGTGCTAGTGGTTTGATCATTGGGACTAGCGGGAAGTTATCAGGGACCGGGGAGCTGTTTTTT
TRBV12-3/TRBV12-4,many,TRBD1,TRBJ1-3,CASRGKTGVLDTIYF,TGTGCCAGCAGGGGAAAGACAGGGGTGTTAGACACCATATATTTT
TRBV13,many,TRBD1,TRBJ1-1,CASSDRDRGNTEAFF,TGTGCCAGCAGCGATCGGGACAGGGGGAACACTGAAGCTTTCTTT
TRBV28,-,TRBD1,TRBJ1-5,CASSFRTGGVTINQPQHF,TGTGCCAGCAGTTTCCGGACAGGGGGAGTTACCATAAATCAGCCCCAGCATTTT
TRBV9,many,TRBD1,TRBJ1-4,CASSAWTGPNEKLFF,TGTGCCAGCAGCGCCTGGACAGGGCCGAATGAAAAACTGTTTTTT
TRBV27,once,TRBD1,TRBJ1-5,CACGDRSTSYSNQPQHF,TGTGCCTGCGGGGACAGGAGTACCAGTTATAGCAATCAGCCCCAGCATTTT
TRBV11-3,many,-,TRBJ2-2,CASSPGERTGELFF,TGTGCCAGCAGCCCCGGAGAGCGGACCGGGGAGCTGTTTTTT
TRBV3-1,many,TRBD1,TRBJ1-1,CASSQDLGQGANTEAFF,TGTGCCAGCAGCCAAGATCTCGGACAGGGGGCAAACACTGAAGCTTTCTTT
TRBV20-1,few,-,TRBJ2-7,CSARETGITYERYF,TGCAGTGCTAGAGAAACAGGAATAACCTACGAGCGGTACTTC
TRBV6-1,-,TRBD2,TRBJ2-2,CASQRGTSGSRTGELFF,TGTGCCAGCCAGAGGGGGACTAGCGGGAGTAGAACCGGGGAGCTGTTTTTT
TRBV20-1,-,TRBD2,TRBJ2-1,CSARGNIWTRRNNEQFF,TGCAGTGCTAGAGGAAATATATGGACTAGGAGAAACAATGAGCAGTTCTTC